Each of the 23 T cell receptor beta chains below was sequenced from the same sample in a study of blood T cell repertoires in COVID-19 (dated by TCRdb to 2019 to 2021). Preparation of the library involved the immunoSEQ multiplex PCR assay. Sourced from immuneACCESS, this table was stored by TCRdb with only in-frame sequences that have V and J called. A share of the clones is absent; for the studies checked, an unresolved V gene accounts for under half, and the remainder has no known explanation. A total of roughly 82,000 clones appear in this sample, roughly four fifths of them only once. The top ten clonotypes cover more than 9% of the sample. Sequenced: peripheral blood. These receptors came from a man between 60 and 70 years old with acute or convalescent COVID-19.

The rearrangement uses TRBV11-2 and TRBJ2-7; 9 bases are shared with TRBD1. CDR1 is SGHAT and CDR2 is FQNNGV in the germline V gene. The CDR3 runs 14 residues. V trimming: 5 bases; J trimming: 5 bases; junction bases outside the gene matches: 7. The CDR3 here is CASSRTGVVHEQYF. The CDR3 DNA reads TGTGCCAGCAGCCGGACAGGGGTAGTTCACGAGCAGTACTTC.

The chain links TRBV28 to TRBJ2-7; a possible D gene is TRBD2 (5 bases). The V end was cut by 5 bases, the J end by 6 bases, with 11 bases between. The CDR3 consists of 12 residues. Germline loops: CDR1 MDHEN, CDR2 SYDVKM. The CDR3 nucleotides are TGTGCCAGCAGTATTCTAGCTCGCGAGCAGTACTTC. This encodes CASSILAREQYF.

The J gene is TRBJ1-3, the V gene TRBV9, with 11 bases aligning to TRBD1. V shed 4 bases and J 3 bases; nucleotides not matched to a gene: 6. The CDR3 contains 16 residues. Germline CDR1 SGDLS, CDR2 YYNGEE. CDR3 sequence reads: CASSSAGTGGGNTIYF. CDR3 bases: TGTGCCAGCAGCTCGGCCGGGACAGGGGGTGGAAACACCATATATTTT.

The rearrangement links TRBV18 to TRBJ1-2; TRBD1 might be the D (6 bases). From germline, CDR1 is KGHSH and CDR2 LQKENI. The CDR3 has 13 residues. Deletions cut 4 bases from V and 4 bases from J, with 10 bases between. The CDR3 sequence: CASSQGESYGYTF. The CDR3 DNA reads as TGTGCCAGCTCACAGGGGGAATCCTATGGCTACACCTTC.

V is TRBV5-5 and J is TRBJ2-1; D gene ambiguous. V shed 0 bases and J shed 1 base, with 8 bases lying between them. The CDR3 covers 15 residues. Germline-derived CDR1 and CDR2 are SGHKS and YYEKEE (reference sequence). In DNA, the CDR3 is TGTGCCAGCAGCTTGGATGGGCATTCCTACAATGAGCAGTTCTTC. Protein: CASSLDGHSYNEQFF.

In this sample, this clone turned up a few times. The chain is built from TRBV5-5 and TRBJ1-5, with D possibly TRBD1 on 6 matching bases. Germline V gene lookup returns CDR1 SGHKS and CDR2 YYEKEE (reference sequence). V was cut by 2 bases and J by 5 bases, with 17 bases left in between. The CDR3 sequence is 16 residues long. The CDR3 loop is CASSFDSQGSYQPQHF. Written as DNA, the CDR3 is TGTGCCAGCAGCTTTGACTCACAGGGCTCCTATCAGCCCCAGCATTTT.

This clone was detected only once. This chain joins TRBV6-2 or TRBV6-3 and TRBJ1-5; no definite D call. The CDR3 is 13 amino acids. The V end was cut by 2 bases, the J end by 2 bases, with 4 bases between. Germline CDR1 and CDR2: MNHEY and SVGEGT. This chain's CDR3 is CASSYVGNQPQHF. In nucleotides, the CDR3 is TGTGCCAGCAGTTACGTCGGCAATCAGCCCCAGCATTTT.

This clone showed up just a few times. This rearrangement joins TRBV2 to TRBJ2-3, with D uncertain. V was pared by 8 bases and J by 0 bases, with 12 bases between. CDR3 length equals 14 residues. Germline CDR1 and CDR2: SNHLY and FYNNEI. This chain's CDR3 is CASPHLTSTDTQYF. CDR3 sequence (DNA): TGTGCCAGCCCCCACCTGACTAGCACAGATACGCAGTATTTT.

V is TRBV7-2 and J is TRBJ1-3; D is possibly TRBD1 (6 bases). Germline V gene lookup returns CDR1 SGHTA and CDR2 FQGNSA. Trimming removed 5 bases from V and 9 bases from J, with 17 bases in between. The CDR3 spans 14 residues. The CDR3 reads CASSQGGVRGTIYF. As DNA, the CDR3 is TGTGCCAGCAGCCAAGGGGGTGTGCGAGGCACCATATATTTT.

The chain is built from TRBV2 and TRBJ2-1; D might be TRBD1 (5 bases). V dropped 2 bases and J dropped 0 bases, with 8 bases sitting between them. CDR1 and CDR2 from the germline V gene are SNHLY and FYNNEI. This CDR3 comprises 15 residues. In nucleotides, the CDR3 is TGTGCCAGCAGTGAAACCACAGGCTCCTACAATGAGCAGTTCTTC. Translating it yields CASSETTGSYNEQFF.

This clone was observed a handful of times. The chain combines TRBV5-1 with TRBJ2-1; TRBD1 is a possible D gene (5 bases). Trimming pared 2 bases from V and 2 bases from J, leaving 11 bases between. CDR1 and CDR2 from the germline V gene are SGHRS and YFSETQ. CDR3 size: 15 residues. CDR3 loop: CASSFGQGTYNEQFF. Here the CDR3 DNA reads TGCGCCAGCAGCTTCGGGCAGGGCACCTACAATGAGCAGTTCTTC.

The genes are TRBV7-2 and TRBJ2-1; TRBD2 might be the D (6 bases). This CDR3 spans 13 amino acids. Germline V gene data show CDR1 as SGHTA and CDR2 as FQGNSA. Trimming removed 3 bases from V and 10 bases from J, with 13 bases in between. The CDR3 here is CASSLTWGEEQFF. The CDR3 DNA reads TGTGCCAGCAGCTTGACTTGGGGGGAGGAGCAGTTCTTC.

V is TRBV12-3 or TRBV12-4 and J is TRBJ2-4; 8 bases fit TRBD1. V trimming: 7 bases; J trimming: 9 bases; junction bases outside the gene matches: 8. This CDR3 contains 13 residues. This chain's CDR3 is CASTRGRVGIQYF. Here the CDR3 DNA reads TGTGCCAGCACCAGGGGGCGCGTAGGCATTCAGTACTTC.

The chain recombines TRBV7-8 with TRBJ2-7, with TRBD2 matching over 8 bases. The V segment lost 0 bases and the J segment 5 bases; nucleotides outside the gene matches: 9. Germline V lookup: CDR1 SGHVS, CDR2 FQNEAQ. CDR3 length: 16 amino acids. This CDR3 is CASSLAQAGVTHEQYF. In DNA form, the CDR3 reads TGTGCCAGCAGCTTAGCGCAAGCGGGAGTTACCCACGAGCAGTACTTC.

The rearrangement joins TRBV30 to TRBJ2-1; the match to TRBD1 covers 10 bases. The CDR3 length is 12 residues. Per the germline V gene, CDR1 is GTSNPN and CDR2 is SVGIG (reference sequence). The J segment lost 8 bases and the V segment lost 5 bases, leaving 3 bases of the junction unmatched. DNA for the CDR3: TGTGCCTGGGGGACAGGGGACCATGAGCAGTTCTTC. Translation: CAWGTGDHEQFF. The variable domain in full, completed from reference TRBV30 and TRBJ2-1, reads SQTIHQWPATLVQPVGSPLSLECTVEGTSNPNLYWYRQAAGRGLQLLFYSVGIGQISSEVPQNLSASRPQDRQFILSSKKLLLSDSGFYLCAWGTGDHEQFFGPGTRLTVL.

As for this clone: The identical CDR3 is also encoded by other nucleotide sequences in the sample. The chain links TRBV6-5 to TRBJ2-7; 10 bases align to TRBD2. The V and J ends lost 0 bases and 1 base, in that order; junction bases with no gene match: 0. The CDR3 totals 15 residues. CDR1 is MNHEY and CDR2 is SVGAGI in the germline V gene. The CDR3 region is CASSYSLAGSYEQYF. The CDR3 DNA reads as TGTGCCAGCAGTTACTCACTAGCGGGGTCCTACGAGCAGTACTTC.

This clone occurred a few times. V and J are TRBV29-1 and TRBJ2-5; 7 bases map to TRBD1. The CDR3 is 12 residues long. The trim removed 8 bases at V and 7 bases at J, leaving 10 bases unmatched. CDR1 SQVTM and CDR2 ANQGSEA come from the germline V gene. The CDR3 nucleotides are TGCAGCCAGGGGGTCGGACCTGGGACCCAGTACTTC. Translation gives CSQGVGPGTQYF.

This sequence joins TRBV4-3 and TRBJ2-3, with a tentative D call TRBD2 (7 bases). Trimming removed 1 base at V and 6 bases at J, with 11 bases between. CDR1 is LGHNA, CDR2 YSLEER, per germline. The CDR3 extends over 14 amino acids. The CDR3 spells CASSQAGGLDTQYF. As DNA, the CDR3 is TGCGCCAGCAGCCAAGCGGGGGGCTTGGATACGCAGTATTTT.

V usage is TRBV5-5 and J usage is TRBJ1-1; D perhaps matches TRBD1 (5 bases). V was shortened by 3 bases and J by 1 base, with 10 bases between the two germline ends. The length of the CDR3 is 14 residues. CDR1 is SGHKS, CDR2 YYEKEE, per germline (reference sequence). This chain's CDR3 is CASSYSTANTEAFF. The CDR3 coding sequence is TGTGCCAGCAGCTACTCGACAGCGAACACTGAAGCTTTCTTT.

This chain joins TRBV6-5 and TRBJ2-6; tentative D call: TRBD1 (6 bases). Trimming cost V 7 bases and J 1 base, with 11 bases left between them. Germline CDR1 reads MNHEY; CDR2 reads SVGAGI. The CDR3 has 15 amino acids. CDR3 DNA sequence: TGTGCCAGCAACTCACAGGGATCTGGGGCCAACGTCCTGACTTTC. It translates to CASNSQGSGANVLTF.

This chain links TRBV4-3 with TRBJ2-1; 11 nucleotides line up with TRBD2. Losses at the gene ends were 1 base for V and 5 bases for J; bases not matched to a gene: 10. CDR3 length equals 18 residues. Germline V gene sequence: CDR1 LGHNA, CDR2 YSLEER. DNA of the CDR3: TGCGCCAGCAGCCAAGCAGGCTCAAGACTAGCGGGGAACAATGAGCAGTTCTTC. Its protein product is CASSQAGSRLAGNNEQFF.

This chain joins TRBV5-8 and TRBJ1-2; 7 nucleotides match TRBD1. J was trimmed by 4 bases and V by 7 bases; bases with no gene match: 4. In germline, CDR1 is SGHTS, CDR2 YDEGEE. This CDR3 spans 12 amino acids. CDR3 region: CASQGQIYGYTF. DNA for the CDR3: TGTGCCAGCCAGGGACAGATCTATGGCTACACCTTC. Supplemented by reference TRBV5-8 and TRBJ1-2, the full variable domain reads EAGVTQSPTHLIKTRGQQATLRCSPISGHTSVYWYQQALGLGLQFLLWYDEGEERNRGNFPPRFSGRQFPNYSSELNVNALELEDSALYLCASQGQIYGYTFGSGTRLTVV.

The chain is built from TRBV3-1 (or the pseudogene TRBV3-2) and TRBJ1-3, with D perhaps matching TRBD1 (6 bases). Trimming removed 0 bases at V and 2 bases at J, with 8 bases between. This CDR3 is built from 15 residues. Germline assignment: CDR1 LGHDT and CDR2 YNNKEL (reference sequence). CDR3 sequence (DNA): TGTGCCAGCAGCCAAGAGAACAGGGCTGGAAACACCATATATTTT. This gives the protein CASSQENRAGNTIYF.